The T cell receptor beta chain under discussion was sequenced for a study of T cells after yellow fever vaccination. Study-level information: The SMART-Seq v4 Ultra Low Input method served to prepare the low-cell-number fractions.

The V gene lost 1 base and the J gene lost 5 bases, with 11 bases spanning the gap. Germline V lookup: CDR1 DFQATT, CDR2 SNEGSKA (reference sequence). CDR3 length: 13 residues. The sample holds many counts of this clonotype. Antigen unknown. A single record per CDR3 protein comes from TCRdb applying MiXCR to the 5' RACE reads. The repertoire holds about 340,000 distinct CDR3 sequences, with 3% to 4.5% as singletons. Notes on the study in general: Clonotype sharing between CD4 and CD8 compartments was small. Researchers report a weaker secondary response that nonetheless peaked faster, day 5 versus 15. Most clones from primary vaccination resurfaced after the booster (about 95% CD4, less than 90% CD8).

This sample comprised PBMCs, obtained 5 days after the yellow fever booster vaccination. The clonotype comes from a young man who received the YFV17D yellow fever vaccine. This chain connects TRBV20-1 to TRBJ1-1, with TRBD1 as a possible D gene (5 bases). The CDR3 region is CSARVWGGTEAFF. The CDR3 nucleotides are TGCAGTGCTAGAGTATGGGGGGGAACTGAAGCTTTCTTT.